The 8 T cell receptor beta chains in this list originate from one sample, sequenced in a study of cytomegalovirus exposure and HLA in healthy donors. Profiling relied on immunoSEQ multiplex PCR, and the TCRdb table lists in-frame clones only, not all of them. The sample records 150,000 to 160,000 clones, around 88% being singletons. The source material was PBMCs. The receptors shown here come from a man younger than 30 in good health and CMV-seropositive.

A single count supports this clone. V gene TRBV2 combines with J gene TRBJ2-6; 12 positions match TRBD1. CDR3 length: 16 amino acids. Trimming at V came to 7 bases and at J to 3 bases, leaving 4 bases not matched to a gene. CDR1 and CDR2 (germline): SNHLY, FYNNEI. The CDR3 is CASTGQGAVGANVLTF. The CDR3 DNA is TGTGCCAGCACGGGACAGGGGGCGGTTGGGGCCAACGTCCTGACTTTC.

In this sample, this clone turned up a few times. The CDR3 region is CASSDSTSGGFEQFF. CDR3 coding DNA: TGTGCCAGCAGTGACTCGACTAGCGGGGGTTTTGAGCAGTTCTTC. This chain links TRBV6-4 with TRBJ2-1, with 12 bases fitting TRBD2. V shed 0 bases, J shed 9 bases, and the junction held 3 bases outside the gene matches. The CDR3 loop spans 15 amino acids. Germline V gene data show CDR1 as MRHNA and CDR2 as SNTAGT.

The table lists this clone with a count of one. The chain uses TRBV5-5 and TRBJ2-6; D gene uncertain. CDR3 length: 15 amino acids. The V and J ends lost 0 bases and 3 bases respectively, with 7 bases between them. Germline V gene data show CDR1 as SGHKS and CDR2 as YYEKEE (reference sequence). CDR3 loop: CASSLGPSGANVLTF. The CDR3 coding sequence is TGTGCCAGCAGCTTGGGTCCTAGTGGGGCCAACGTCCTGACTTTC.

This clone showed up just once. CDR3 DNA sequence: TGCGCCAGCAGCTTCGTAGGGGCCGGGTATGAAAAACTGTTTTTT. It specifies CASSFVGAGYEKLFF. The J gene is TRBJ1-4, the V gene TRBV4-1, with a possible D match to TRBD1 (5 bases). This CDR3 is 15 amino acids long. V was clipped by 5 bases and J by 6 bases, with 16 bases between them. Germline CDR1 reads MGHRA; CDR2 reads YSYEKL.

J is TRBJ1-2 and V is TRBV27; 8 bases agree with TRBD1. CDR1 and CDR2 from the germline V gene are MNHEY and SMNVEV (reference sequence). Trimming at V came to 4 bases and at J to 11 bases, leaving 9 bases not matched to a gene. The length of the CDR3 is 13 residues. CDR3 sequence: CASSSRTGSGYTF. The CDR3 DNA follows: TGTGCCAGCAGTTCCCGGACAGGGAGTGGTTACACCTTC.

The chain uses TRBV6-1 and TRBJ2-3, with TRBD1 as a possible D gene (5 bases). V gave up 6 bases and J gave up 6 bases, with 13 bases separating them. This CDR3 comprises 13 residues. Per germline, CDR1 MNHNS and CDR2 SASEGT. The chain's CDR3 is CASSEQAGDTQYF. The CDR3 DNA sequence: TGTGCCAGCAGCGAACAGGCTGGGGATACGCAGTATTTT.

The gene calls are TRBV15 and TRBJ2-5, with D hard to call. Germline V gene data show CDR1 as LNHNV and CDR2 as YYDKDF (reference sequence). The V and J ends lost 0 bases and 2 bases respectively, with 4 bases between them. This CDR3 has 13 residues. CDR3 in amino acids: CATSRDGQETQYF. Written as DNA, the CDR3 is TGTGCCACCAGCAGAGACGGTCAAGAGACCCAGTACTTC.

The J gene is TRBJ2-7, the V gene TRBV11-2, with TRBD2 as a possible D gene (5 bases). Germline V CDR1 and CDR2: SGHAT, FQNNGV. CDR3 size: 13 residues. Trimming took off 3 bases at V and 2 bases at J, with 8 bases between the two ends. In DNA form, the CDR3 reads TGTGCCAGCAGCTTGACGGGGACCTACGAGCAGTACTTC. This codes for CASSLTGTYEQYF.